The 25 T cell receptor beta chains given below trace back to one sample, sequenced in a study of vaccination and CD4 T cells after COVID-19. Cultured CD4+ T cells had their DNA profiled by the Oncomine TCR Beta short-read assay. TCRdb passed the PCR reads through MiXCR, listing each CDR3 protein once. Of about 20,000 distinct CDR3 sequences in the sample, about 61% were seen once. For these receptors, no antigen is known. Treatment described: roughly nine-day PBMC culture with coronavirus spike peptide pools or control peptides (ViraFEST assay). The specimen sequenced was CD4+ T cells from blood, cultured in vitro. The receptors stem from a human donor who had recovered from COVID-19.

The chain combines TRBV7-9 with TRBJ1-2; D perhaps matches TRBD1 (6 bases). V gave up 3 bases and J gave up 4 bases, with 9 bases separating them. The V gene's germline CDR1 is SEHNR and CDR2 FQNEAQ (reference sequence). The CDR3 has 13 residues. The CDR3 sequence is CASSFGQTYGYTF. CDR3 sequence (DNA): TGTGCCAGCAGCTTCGGACAGACCTATGGCTACACCTTC. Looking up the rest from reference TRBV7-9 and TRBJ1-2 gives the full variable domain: DTGVSQNPRHKITKRGQNVTFRCDPISEHNRLYWYRQTLGQGPEFLTYFQNEAQLEKSRLLSDRFSAERPKGSFSTLEIQRTEQGDSAMYLCASSFGQTYGYTFGSGTRLTVV.

This chain's CDR3 is CASSLVLDSGELFF. In DNA form, the CDR3 reads TGTGCCAGCAGCTTAGTTTTGGACAGCGGGGAGCTGTTTTTT. The chain joins TRBV11-3 to TRBJ2-2; weak D call: TRBD1 (6 bases). V was shortened by 1 base and J by 7 bases, with 10 bases between the two germline ends. CDR3 length equals 14 residues. Germline-derived CDR1 and CDR2 are SGHNT and YENEEA.

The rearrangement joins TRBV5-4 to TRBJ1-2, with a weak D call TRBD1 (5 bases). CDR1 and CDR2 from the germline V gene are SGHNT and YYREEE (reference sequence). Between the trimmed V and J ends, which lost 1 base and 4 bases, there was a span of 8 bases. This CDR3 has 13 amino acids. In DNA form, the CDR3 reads TGTGCCAGCAGCTTGCCGGGGACCTATGGCTACACCTTC. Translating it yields CASSLPGTYGYTF.

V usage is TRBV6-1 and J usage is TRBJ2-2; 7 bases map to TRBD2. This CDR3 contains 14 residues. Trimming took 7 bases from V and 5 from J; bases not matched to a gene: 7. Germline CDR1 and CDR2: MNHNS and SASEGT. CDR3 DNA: TGTGCCAGCAAATTCGACGGGGGGACCGGGGAGCTGTTTTTT. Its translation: CASKFDGGTGELFF.

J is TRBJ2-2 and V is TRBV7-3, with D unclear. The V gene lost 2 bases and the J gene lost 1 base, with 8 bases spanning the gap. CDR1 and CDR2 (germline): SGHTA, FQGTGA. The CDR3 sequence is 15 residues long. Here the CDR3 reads CASSLPPQNTGELFF. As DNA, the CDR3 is TGTGCCAGCAGCTTACCCCCCCAGAACACCGGGGAGCTGTTTTTT.

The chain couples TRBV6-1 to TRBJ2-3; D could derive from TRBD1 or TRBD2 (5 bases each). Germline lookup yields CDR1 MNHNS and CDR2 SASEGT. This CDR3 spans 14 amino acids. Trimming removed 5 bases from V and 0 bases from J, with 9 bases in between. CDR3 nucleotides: TGTGCCAGCAGTCGGGACCCCAGCACAGATACGCAGTATTTT. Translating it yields CASSRDPSTDTQYF.

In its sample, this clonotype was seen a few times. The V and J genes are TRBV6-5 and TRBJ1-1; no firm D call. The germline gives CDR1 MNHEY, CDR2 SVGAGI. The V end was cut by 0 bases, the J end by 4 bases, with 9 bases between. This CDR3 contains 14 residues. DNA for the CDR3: TGTGCCAGCAGTTACTCAGGGCCTGGCACTGAAGCTTTCTTT. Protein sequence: CASSYSGPGTEAFF.

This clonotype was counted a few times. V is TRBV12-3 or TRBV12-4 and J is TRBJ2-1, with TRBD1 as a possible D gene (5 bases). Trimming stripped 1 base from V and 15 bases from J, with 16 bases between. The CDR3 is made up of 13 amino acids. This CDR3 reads CASSLVVGASGFF. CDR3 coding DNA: TGTGCCAGCAGTTTAGTGGTTGGGGCCAGTGGGTTCTTC.

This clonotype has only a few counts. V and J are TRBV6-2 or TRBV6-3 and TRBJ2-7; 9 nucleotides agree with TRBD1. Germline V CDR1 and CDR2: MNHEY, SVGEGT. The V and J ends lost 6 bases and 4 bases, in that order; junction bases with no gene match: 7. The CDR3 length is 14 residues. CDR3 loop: CASSPDRGLYEQYF. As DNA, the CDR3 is TGTGCCAGCAGCCCCGACAGGGGGTTATACGAGCAGTACTTC.

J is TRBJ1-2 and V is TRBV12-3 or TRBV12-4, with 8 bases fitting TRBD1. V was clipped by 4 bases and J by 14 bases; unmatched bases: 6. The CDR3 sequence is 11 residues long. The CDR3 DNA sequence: TGTGCCAGCAGTTGGGGACAGGATCAAACCTTC. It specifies CASSWGQDQTF.

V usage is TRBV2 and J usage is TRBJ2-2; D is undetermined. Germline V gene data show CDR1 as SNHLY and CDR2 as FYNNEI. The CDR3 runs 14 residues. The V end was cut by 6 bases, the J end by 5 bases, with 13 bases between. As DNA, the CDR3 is TGTGCCAGCAGCTTTCGCTTGTGGACCGGGGAGCTGTTTTTT. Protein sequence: CASSFRLWTGELFF.

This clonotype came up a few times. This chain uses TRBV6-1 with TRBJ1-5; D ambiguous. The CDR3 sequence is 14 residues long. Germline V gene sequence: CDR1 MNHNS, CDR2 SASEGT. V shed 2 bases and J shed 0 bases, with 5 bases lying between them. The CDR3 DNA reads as TGTGCCAGCAGTGAAACACATAGCAATCAGCCCCAGCATTTT. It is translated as CASSETHSNQPQHF.

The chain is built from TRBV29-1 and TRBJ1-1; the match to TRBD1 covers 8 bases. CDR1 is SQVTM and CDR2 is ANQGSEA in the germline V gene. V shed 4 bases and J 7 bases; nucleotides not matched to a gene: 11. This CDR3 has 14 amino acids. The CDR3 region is CSVGRQGRTLEAFF. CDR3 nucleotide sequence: TGCAGCGTTGGGCGACAGGGGCGGACGCTTGAAGCTTTCTTT.

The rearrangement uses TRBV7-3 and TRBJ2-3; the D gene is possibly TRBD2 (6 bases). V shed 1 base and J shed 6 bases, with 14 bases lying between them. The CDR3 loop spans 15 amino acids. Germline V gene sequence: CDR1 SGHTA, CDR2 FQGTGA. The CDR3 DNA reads TGTGCCAGCAGCTTAATGGGGACTTCGTGGGATACGCAGTATTTT. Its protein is CASSLMGTSWDTQYF. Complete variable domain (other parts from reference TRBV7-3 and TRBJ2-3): GAGVSQTPSNKVTEKGKYVELRCDPISGHTALYWYRQSLGQGPEFLIYFQGTGAADDSGLPNDRFFAVRPEGSVSTLKIQRTERGDSAVYLCASSLMGTSWDTQYFGPGTRLTVL.

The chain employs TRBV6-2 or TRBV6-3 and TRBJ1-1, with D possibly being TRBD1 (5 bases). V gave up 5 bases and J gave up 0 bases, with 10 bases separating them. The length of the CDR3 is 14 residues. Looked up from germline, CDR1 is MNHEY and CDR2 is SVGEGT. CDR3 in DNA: TGTGCCAGCAGTCTCATGACAGTGAACACTGAAGCTTTCTTT. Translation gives CASSLMTVNTEAFF.

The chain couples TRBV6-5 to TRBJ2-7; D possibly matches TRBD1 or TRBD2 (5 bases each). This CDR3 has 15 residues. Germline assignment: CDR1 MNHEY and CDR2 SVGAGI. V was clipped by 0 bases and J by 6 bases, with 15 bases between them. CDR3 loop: CASSYSNGAHGEQYF. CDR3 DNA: TGTGCCAGCAGTTACTCGAACGGGGCGCATGGCGAGCAGTACTTC.

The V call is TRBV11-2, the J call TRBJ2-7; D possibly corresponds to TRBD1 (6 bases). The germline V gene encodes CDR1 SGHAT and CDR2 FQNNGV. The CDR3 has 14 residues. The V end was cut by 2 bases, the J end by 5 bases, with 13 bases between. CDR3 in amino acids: CASSLNRDLHEQYF. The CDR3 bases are TGTGCCAGCAGCTTAAACAGGGATCTGCACGAGCAGTACTTC.

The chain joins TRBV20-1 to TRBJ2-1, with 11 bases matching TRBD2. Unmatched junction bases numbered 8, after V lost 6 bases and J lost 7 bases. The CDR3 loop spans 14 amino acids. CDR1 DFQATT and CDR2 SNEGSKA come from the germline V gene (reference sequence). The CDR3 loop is CSAKLAGVLNEQFF. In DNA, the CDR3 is TGCAGTGCAAAACTAGCGGGAGTACTTAATGAGCAGTTCTTC.

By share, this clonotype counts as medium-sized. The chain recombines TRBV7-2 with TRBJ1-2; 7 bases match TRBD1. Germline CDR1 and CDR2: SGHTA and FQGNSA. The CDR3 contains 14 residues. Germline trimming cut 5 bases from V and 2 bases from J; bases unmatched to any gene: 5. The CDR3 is CASSPRQGNYGYTF. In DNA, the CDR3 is TGTGCCAGCAGCCCGCGACAGGGCAACTATGGCTACACCTTC.

CDR3 loop: CASSTWTSGGAADTQYF. The CDR3 DNA follows: TGTGCCAGCAGCACCTGGACTAGCGGGGGGGCCGCAGATACGCAGTATTTT. The chain uses TRBV7-6 and TRBJ2-3; 15 positions agree with TRBD2. V was clipped by 5 bases and J by 4 bases; unmatched bases: 7. Germline V gene data show CDR1 as SGHVS and CDR2 as FNYEAQ. The CDR3 covers 17 residues. The full variable domain, completed using reference TRBV7-6 and TRBJ2-3, is GAGVSQSPRYKVTKRGQDVALRCDPISGHVSLYWYRQALGQGPEFLTYFNYEAQQDKSGLPNDRFSAERPEGSISTLTIQRTEQRDSAMYRCASSTWTSGGAADTQYFGPGTRLTVL.

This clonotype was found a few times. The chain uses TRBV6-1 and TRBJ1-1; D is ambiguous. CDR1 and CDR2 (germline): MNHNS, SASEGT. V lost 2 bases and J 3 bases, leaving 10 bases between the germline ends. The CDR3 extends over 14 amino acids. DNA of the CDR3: TGTGCCAGCAGTGAACGTGGGTGGGACACTGAAGCTTTCTTT. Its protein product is CASSERGWDTEAFF.

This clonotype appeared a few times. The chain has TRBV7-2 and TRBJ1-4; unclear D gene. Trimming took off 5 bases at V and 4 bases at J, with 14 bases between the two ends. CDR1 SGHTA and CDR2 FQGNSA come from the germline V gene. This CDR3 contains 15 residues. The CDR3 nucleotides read TGTGCCAGCAGCCCCACGGGCATGAATAATGAAAAACTGTTTTTT. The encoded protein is CASSPTGMNNEKLFF. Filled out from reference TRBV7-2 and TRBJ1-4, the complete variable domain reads GAGVSQSPSNKVTEKGKDVELRCDPISGHTALYWYRQSLGQGLEFLIYFQGNSAPDKSGLPSDRFSAERTGGSVSTLTIQRTQQEDSAVYLCASSPTGMNNEKLFFGSGTQLSVL.

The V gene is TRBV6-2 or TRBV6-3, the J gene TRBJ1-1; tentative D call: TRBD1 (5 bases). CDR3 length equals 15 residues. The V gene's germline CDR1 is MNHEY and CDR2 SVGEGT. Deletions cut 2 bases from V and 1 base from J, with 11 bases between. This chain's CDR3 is CASSYGGTANTEAFF. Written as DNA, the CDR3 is TGTGCCAGCAGTTACGGCGGGACGGCGAACACTGAAGCTTTCTTT.

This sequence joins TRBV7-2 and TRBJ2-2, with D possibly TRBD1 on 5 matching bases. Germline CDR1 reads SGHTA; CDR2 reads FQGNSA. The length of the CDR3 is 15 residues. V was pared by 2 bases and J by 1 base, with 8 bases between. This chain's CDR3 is CASSLWQGNTGELFF. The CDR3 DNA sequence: TGTGCCAGCAGCTTATGGCAGGGGAACACCGGGGAGCTGTTTTTT.

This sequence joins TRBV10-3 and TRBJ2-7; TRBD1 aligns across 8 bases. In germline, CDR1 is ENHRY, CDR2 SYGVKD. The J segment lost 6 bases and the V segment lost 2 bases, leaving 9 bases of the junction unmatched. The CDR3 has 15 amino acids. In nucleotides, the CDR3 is TGTGCCATCAGTGAGCCAGGGACAGGAAGTCTCGAGCAGTACTTC. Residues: CAISEPGTGSLEQYF.